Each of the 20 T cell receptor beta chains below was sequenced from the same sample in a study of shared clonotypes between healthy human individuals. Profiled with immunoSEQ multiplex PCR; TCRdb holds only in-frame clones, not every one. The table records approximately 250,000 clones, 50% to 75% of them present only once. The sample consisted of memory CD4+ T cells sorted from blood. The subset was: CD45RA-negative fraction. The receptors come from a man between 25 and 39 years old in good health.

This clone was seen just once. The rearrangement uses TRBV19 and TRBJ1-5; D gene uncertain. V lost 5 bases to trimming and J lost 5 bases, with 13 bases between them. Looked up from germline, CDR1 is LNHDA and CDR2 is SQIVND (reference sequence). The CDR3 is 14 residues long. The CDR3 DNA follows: TGTGCCAGTAGTTTGGGATCCCTCTATCAGCCCCAGCATTTT. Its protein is CASSLGSLYQPQHF.

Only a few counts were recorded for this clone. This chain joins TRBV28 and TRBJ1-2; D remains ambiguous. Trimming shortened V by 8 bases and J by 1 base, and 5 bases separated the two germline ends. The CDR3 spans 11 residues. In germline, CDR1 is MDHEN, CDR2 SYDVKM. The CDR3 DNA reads TGTGCCAGCTGGGGTAACTATGGCTACACCTTC. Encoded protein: CASWGNYGYTF.

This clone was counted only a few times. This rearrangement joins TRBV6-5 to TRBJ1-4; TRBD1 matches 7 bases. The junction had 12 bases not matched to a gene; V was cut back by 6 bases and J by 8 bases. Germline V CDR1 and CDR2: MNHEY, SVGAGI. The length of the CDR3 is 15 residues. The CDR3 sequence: CASSRTFGTAEKLFF. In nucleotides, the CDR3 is TGTGCCAGCAGCAGGACATTCGGGACAGCCGAAAAACTGTTTTTT.

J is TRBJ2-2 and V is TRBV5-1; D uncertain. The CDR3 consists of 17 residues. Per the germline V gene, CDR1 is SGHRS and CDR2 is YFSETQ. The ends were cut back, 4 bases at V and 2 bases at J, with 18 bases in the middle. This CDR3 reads CASSLGPSAFNTGELFF. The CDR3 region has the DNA TGCGCCAGCAGCCTGGGCCCCTCAGCCTTTAACACCGGGGAGCTGTTTTTT.

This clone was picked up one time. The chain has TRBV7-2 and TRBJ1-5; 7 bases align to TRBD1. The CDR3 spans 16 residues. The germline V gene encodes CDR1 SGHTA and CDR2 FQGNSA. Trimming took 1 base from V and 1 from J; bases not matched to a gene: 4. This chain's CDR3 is CASSLGGGGSNQPQHF. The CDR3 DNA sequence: TGTGCCAGCAGCTTAGGGGGAGGGGGCAGCAATCAGCCCCAGCATTTT.

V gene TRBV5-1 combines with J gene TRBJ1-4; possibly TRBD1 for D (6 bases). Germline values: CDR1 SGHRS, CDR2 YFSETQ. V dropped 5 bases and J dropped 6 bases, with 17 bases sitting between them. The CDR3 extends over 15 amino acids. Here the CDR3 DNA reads TGCGCCAGCAGACAAGCCACAGGGAGGGATGAAAAACTGTTTTTT. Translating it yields CASRQATGRDEKLFF.

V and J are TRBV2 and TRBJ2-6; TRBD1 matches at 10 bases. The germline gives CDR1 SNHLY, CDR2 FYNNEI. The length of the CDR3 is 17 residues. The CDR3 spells CANIRDRGGSGANVLTF. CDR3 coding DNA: TGTGCTAATATCCGGGACAGGGGCGGGTCTGGGGCCAACGTCCTGACTTTC.

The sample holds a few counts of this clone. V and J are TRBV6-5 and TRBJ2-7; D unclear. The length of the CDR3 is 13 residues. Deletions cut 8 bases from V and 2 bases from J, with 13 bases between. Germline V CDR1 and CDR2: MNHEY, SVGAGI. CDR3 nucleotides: TGTGCCAGCGGAAGGGATCCGACCTACGAGCAGTACTTC. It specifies CASGRDPTYEQYF.

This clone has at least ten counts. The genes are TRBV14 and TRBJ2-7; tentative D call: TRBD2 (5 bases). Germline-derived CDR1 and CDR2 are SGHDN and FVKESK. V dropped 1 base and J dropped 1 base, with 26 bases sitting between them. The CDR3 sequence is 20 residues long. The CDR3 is CASSQGTASLPGVGSYEQYF. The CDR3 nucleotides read TGTGCCAGCAGCCAAGGGACGGCTAGCTTACCCGGTGTCGGGTCCTACGAGCAGTACTTC.

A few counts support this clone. CDR3 nucleotide sequence: TGTGCCAGCAGCTCATCAGAGTATAGCAATCAGCCCCAGCATTTT. Protein: CASSSSEYSNQPQHF. The gene calls are TRBV5-6 and TRBJ1-5, with D unresolved. V lost 3 bases, J lost 0 bases, and 10 bases lay in between. The CDR3 is 15 amino acids. Germline V gene lookup returns CDR1 SGHDT and CDR2 YYEEEE.

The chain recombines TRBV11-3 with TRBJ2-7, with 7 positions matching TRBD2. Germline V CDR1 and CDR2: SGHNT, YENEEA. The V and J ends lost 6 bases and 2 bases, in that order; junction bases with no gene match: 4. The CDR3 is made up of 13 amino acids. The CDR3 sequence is CASSLLATYEQYF. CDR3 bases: TGTGCCAGCAGTCTACTAGCGACCTACGAGCAGTACTTC.

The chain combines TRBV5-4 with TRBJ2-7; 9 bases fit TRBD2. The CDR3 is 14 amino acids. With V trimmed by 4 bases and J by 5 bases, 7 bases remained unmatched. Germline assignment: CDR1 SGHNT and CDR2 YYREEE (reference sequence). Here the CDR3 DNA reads TGTGCCAGCAGCACCTATGGGACTAGCAACGAGCAGTACTTC. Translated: CASSTYGTSNEQYF. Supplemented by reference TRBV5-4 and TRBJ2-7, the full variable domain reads ETGVTQSPTHLIKTRGQQVTLRCSSQSGHNTVSWYQQALGQGPQFIFQYYREEENGRGNFPPRFSGLQFPNYSSELNVNALELDDSALYLCASSTYGTSNEQYFGPGTRLTVT.

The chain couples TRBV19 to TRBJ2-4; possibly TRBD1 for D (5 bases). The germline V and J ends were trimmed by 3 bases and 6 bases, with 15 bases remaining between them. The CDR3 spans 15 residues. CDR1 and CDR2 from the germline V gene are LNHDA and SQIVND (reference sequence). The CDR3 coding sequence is TGTGCCAGTAGTATTGCAGGGTCTATAGTAAACATTCAGTACTTC. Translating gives CASSIAGSIVNIQYF.

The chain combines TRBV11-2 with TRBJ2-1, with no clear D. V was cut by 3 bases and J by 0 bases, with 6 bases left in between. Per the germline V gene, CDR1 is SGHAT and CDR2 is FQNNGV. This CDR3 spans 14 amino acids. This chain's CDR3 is CASSLLSSYNEQFF. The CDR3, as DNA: TGTGCCAGCAGCTTGTTAAGCTCCTACAATGAGCAGTTCTTC.

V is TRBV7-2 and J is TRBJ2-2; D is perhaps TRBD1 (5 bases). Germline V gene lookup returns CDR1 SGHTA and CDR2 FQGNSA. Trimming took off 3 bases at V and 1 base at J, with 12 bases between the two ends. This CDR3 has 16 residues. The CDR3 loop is CASSFSATVNTGELFF. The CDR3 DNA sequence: TGTGCCAGCAGCTTTTCCGCGACAGTGAACACCGGGGAGCTGTTTTTT.

The DNA for the CDR3 is TGTGCCAGCACCCGGGACAGCTTAAATGAGCAGTTCTTC. This codes for CASTRDSLNEQFF. This rearrangement joins TRBV6-1 to TRBJ2-1, with 7 positions matching TRBD1. Per the germline V gene, CDR1 is MNHNS and CDR2 is SASEGT. V lost 7 bases, J lost 7 bases, and 7 bases stayed unmatched. The CDR3 runs to 13 residues.

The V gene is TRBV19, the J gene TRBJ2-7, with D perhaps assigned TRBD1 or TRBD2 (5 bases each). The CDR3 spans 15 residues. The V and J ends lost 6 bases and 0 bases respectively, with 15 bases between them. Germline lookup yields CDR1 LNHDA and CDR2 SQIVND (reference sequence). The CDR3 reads CASSPPGRNSYEQYF. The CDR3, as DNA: TGTGCCAGTAGCCCCCCGGGACGTAACTCCTACGAGCAGTACTTC. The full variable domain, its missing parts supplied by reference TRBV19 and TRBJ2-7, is DGGITQSPKYLFRKEGQNVTLSCEQNLNHDAMYWYRQDPGQGLRLIYYSQIVNDFQKGDIAEGYSVSREKKESFPLTVTSAQKNPTAFYLCASSPPGRNSYEQYFGPGTRLTVT.

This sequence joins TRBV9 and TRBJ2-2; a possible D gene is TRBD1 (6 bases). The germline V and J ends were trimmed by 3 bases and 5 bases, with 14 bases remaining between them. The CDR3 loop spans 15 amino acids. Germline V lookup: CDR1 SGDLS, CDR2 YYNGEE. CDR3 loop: CASSAQGLETGELFF. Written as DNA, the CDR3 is TGTGCCAGCAGCGCCCAGGGGCTAGAAACCGGGGAGCTGTTTTTT. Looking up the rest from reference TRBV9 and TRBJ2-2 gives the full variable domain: DSGVTQTPKHLITATGQRVTLRCSPRSGDLSVYWYQQSLDQGLQFLIQYYNGEERAKGNILERFSAQQFPDLHSELNLSSLELGDSALYFCASSAQGLETGELFFGEGSRLTVL.

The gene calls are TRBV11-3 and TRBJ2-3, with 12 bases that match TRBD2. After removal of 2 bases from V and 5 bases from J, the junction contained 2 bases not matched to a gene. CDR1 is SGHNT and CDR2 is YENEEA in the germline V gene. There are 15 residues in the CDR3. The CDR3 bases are TGTGCCAGCAGCTTAAAGGGACTAGCGGGAGATACGCAGTATTTT. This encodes CASSLKGLAGDTQYF.

DNA of the CDR3: TGTGCCAGCAGCTTGCTAGCGGGAGTTTCCACAGATACGCAGTATTTT. Translating it yields CASSLLAGVSTDTQYF. V usage is TRBV5-5 and J usage is TRBJ2-3, with 10 bases matching TRBD2. CDR1 and CDR2 from the germline V gene are SGHKS and YYEKEE (reference sequence). The CDR3 is made up of 16 amino acids. J gave up 2 bases and V 1 base, and 4 bases lay outside the gene matches. Full variable domain (missing parts from reference TRBV5-5 and TRBJ2-3): DAGVTQSPTHLIKTRGQQVTLRCSPISGHKSVSWYQQVLGQGPQFIFQYYEKEERGRGNFPDRFSARQFPNYSSELNVNALLLGDSALYLCASSLLAGVSTDTQYFGPGTRLTVL.